This passage covers 22 T cell receptor beta chains from one sample sequenced in a study of T cell changes during pregnancy in multiple sclerosis. Sequenced by immunoSEQ multiplex PCR; TCRdb stores in-frame clones only, minus some. The top ten clones hold around 0.6% of a sample with 55,000 to 85,000 clones, about 94% of them seen once. The sequences come from peripheral blood, collected in the third trimester of pregnancy. These receptors came from a female donor with multiple sclerosis, enrolled in a pregnancy study.

The J gene is TRBJ1-5, the V gene TRBV15; D not certain. The CDR3 is 16 amino acids. The V gene's germline CDR1 is LNHNV and CDR2 YYDKDF (reference sequence). Trimming stripped 0 bases from V and 4 bases from J, with 13 bases between. The CDR3 nucleotides read TGTGCCACCAGCAGAGATGAGGGAACGGGTAATCAGCCCCAGCATTTT. It yields the protein CATSRDEGTGNQPQHF.

V is TRBV6-1 and J is TRBJ1-6; D is possibly TRBD1 (6 bases). CDR3 length: 13 amino acids. The V end was cut by 3 bases, the J end by 10 bases, with 10 bases between. Germline V CDR1 and CDR2: MNHNS, SASEGT. The CDR3 loop reads CASSDRGGSPLHF. In DNA, the CDR3 is TGTGCCAGCAGTGACAGGGGTGGATCACCCCTCCACTTT.

The chain has TRBV7-2 and TRBJ2-4; 7 nucleotides align to TRBD2. The ends lost 5 bases at V and 8 bases at J; junction bases unmatched: 9. The germline CDR1 and CDR2 sequences are SGHTA and FQGNSA. This CDR3 has 14 residues. The CDR3 nucleotides read TGTGCCAGCAGCCTACGGGGAGGGGAGTACATTCAGTACTTC. Protein sequence: CASSLRGGEYIQYF.

V and J are TRBV5-5 and TRBJ1-1; D not resolved. Trimming shortened V by 6 bases and J by 5 bases, and 20 bases separated the two germline ends. There are 15 residues in the CDR3. Germline V gene data show CDR1 as SGHKS and CDR2 as YYEKEE (reference sequence). The chain's CDR3 is CASNGEDVWRTEAFF. In DNA form, the CDR3 reads TGTGCCAGCAACGGGGAGGACGTTTGGAGGACTGAAGCTTTCTTT.

The V gene is TRBV29-1, the J gene TRBJ2-3; D is uncertain. Germline CDR1 and CDR2: SQVTM and ANQGSEA. V lost 2 bases and J 2 bases, leaving 8 bases between the germline ends. The length of the CDR3 is 13 residues. CDR3 sequence reads: CSVEFPFTDTQYF. The CDR3, as DNA: TGCAGCGTTGAATTCCCTTTCACAGATACGCAGTATTTT.

V usage is TRBV19 and J usage is TRBJ2-1; 9 nucleotides line up with TRBD1. The CDR3 runs 16 residues. Losses at the gene ends were 8 bases for V and 0 bases for J; bases not matched to a gene: 8. Germline V CDR1 and CDR2: LNHDA, SQIVND (reference sequence). CDR3 sequence reads: CASSRTGASSYNEQFF. The CDR3 bases are TGTGCCAGTTCTCGGACAGGGGCGAGCTCCTACAATGAGCAGTTCTTC.

This clone was seen at least ten times. The gene calls are TRBV19 and TRBJ1-5, with 7 bases lining up with TRBD1. With 8 bases clipped from V and 7 bases from J, the junction kept 14 bases outside the gene matches. Germline V gene lookup returns CDR1 LNHDA and CDR2 SQIVND (reference sequence). The CDR3 totals 15 residues. DNA of the CDR3: TGTGCCAGTGGCGAGATCCAGGGGGTGGGGCAGCCCCAGCATTTT. Protein sequence: CASGEIQGVGQPQHF.

The chain employs TRBV13 and TRBJ2-1; TRBD1 agrees at 10 bases. J gave up 6 bases and V 5 bases, and 19 bases lay outside the gene matches. Germline values: CDR1 PRHDT, CDR2 FYEKMQ (reference sequence). The CDR3 has 19 amino acids. CDR3 DNA: TGTGCCAGCAGCCTCACGGGACAGGGGATCTTGGGATGGGGCAATGAGCAGTTCTTC. Its protein is CASSLTGQGILGWGNEQFF.

The chain links TRBV6-5 to TRBJ1-2; 9 bases agree with TRBD1. J lost 3 bases, V lost 4 bases, and 6 bases had no gene match. Per the germline V gene, CDR1 is MNHEY and CDR2 is SVGAGI. The CDR3 extends over 15 amino acids. DNA for the CDR3: TGTGCCAGCAGTTTTTACAGGGGGCAGGACTATGGCTACACCTTC. It encodes CASSFYRGQDYGYTF.

The chain carries TRBV7-2 and TRBJ2-7; D not resolved. The CDR3 runs 14 residues. V was pared by 3 bases and J by 3 bases, with 12 bases between. Germline V gene sequence: CDR1 SGHTA, CDR2 FQGNSA. In nucleotides, the CDR3 is TGTGCCAGCAGCTTTAAGTCTAGGCTCTACGAGCAGTACTTC. It codes for CASSFKSRLYEQYF.

The chain combines TRBV5-1 with TRBJ2-3, with D unclear. This CDR3 region has 15 residues. Trimming shortened V by 2 bases and J by 6 bases, and 16 bases separated the two germline ends. The V gene's germline CDR1 is SGHRS and CDR2 YFSETQ. The CDR3 loop reads CASSFGDVVQDTQYF. CDR3 bases: TGCGCCAGCAGCTTTGGAGATGTGGTGCAGGATACGCAGTATTTT.

The chain has TRBV5-1 and TRBJ1-6; maybe TRBD1 (5 bases). The CDR3 has 15 residues. The germline V and J ends were trimmed by 4 bases and 5 bases, with 13 bases remaining between them. Germline V gene data show CDR1 as SGHRS and CDR2 as YFSETQ. CDR3 sequence: CASSPGGRDNSPLHF. DNA for the CDR3: TGCGCCAGCAGCCCGGGGGGACGGGATAATTCACCCCTCCACTTT.

The CDR3 DNA reads as TGCGCCAGCAGTGAGTGGGCTAGCGGGGGTAGCACAGATACGCAGTATTTT. It is translated as CASSEWASGGSTDTQYF. The V and J genes are TRBV10-1 and TRBJ2-3, with 10 bases aligning to TRBD2. CDR3 size: 17 residues. Trimming removed 1 base from V and 0 bases from J; junction bases left unmatched: 4. Germline V gene data show CDR1 as WNHNN and CDR2 as SYGVQD (reference sequence).

This chain uses TRBV6-1 with TRBJ1-1; 7 bases are shared with TRBD1. Germline V lookup: CDR1 MNHNS, CDR2 SASEGT. V gave up 3 bases and J gave up 3 bases; unmatched junction bases: 4. CDR3 length: 14 amino acids. This chain's CDR3 is CASSEAGGYTEAFF. DNA of the CDR3: TGTGCCAGCAGTGAGGCAGGGGGTTACACTGAAGCTTTCTTT.

The rearrangement uses TRBV5-1 and TRBJ1-2; possible D gene TRBD1, 6 bases. Per germline, CDR1 SGHRS and CDR2 YFSETQ. The CDR3 has 16 amino acids. Between the trimmed V and J ends, which lost 0 bases and 5 bases, there was a span of 17 bases. The CDR3 loop is CASSLDTGLLAYGYTF. The CDR3 DNA reads as TGCGCCAGCAGCTTGGATACAGGGTTATTGGCTTATGGCTACACCTTC.

This clone was seen just once. The chain has TRBV10-1 and TRBJ2-2; 8 bases agree with TRBD2. The trim removed 6 bases at V and 0 bases at J, leaving 18 bases unmatched. The CDR3 contains 20 residues. Germline CDR1 is WNHNN and CDR2 is SYGVQD (reference sequence). CDR3 loop: CASRRGGSGVHSANTGELFF. CDR3 in DNA: TGCGCCAGCAGGCGGGGCGGTAGCGGGGTCCATTCCGCGAACACCGGGGAGCTGTTTTTT.

The J gene is TRBJ1-4, the V gene TRBV5-8; the match to TRBD1 covers 7 bases. Trimming removed 8 bases from V and 4 bases from J; junction bases left unmatched: 5. The length of the CDR3 is 13 residues. Germline V gene data show CDR1 as SGHTS and CDR2 as YDEGEE. The CDR3 spells CASRDRDNEKLFF. CDR3 DNA: TGTGCCAGTCGGGACAGAGATAATGAAAAACTGTTTTTT.

The chain joins TRBV6-4 to TRBJ2-4; no clear D gene. The V gene lost 3 bases and the J gene lost 6 bases, with 12 bases spanning the gap. Looked up from germline, CDR1 is MRHNA and CDR2 is SNTAGT. This CDR3 spans 14 amino acids. CDR3 nucleotide sequence: TGTGCCAGCAGTGAAAGAGTTGGTGCAAACATTCAGTACTTC. This sequence encodes CASSERVGANIQYF.

The sample holds one count of this clone. This chain links TRBV5-4 with TRBJ2-2, with D perhaps matching TRBD2 (7 bases). CDR1 is SGHNT and CDR2 is YYREEE in the germline V gene (reference sequence). The CDR3 length is 12 residues. Trimming shortened V by 10 bases and J by 7 bases, and 14 bases separated the two germline ends. CDR3 sequence reads: CAQSGGRGELFF. The CDR3 nucleotides are TGTGCCCAATCCGGGGGGCGCGGGGAGCTGTTTTTT.

The gene calls are TRBV7-3 and TRBJ1-1; 8 bases line up with TRBD1. Germline CDR1 reads SGHTA; CDR2 reads FQGTGA. The CDR3 consists of 15 residues. Germline trimming cut 4 bases from V and 4 bases from J; bases unmatched to any gene: 8. In nucleotides, the CDR3 is TGTGCCAGCAGCTCCTTTCAGGGGGCGACCACTGAAGCTTTCTTT. Amino acid sequence: CASSSFQGATTEAFF.

V and J are TRBV7-3 and TRBJ1-2; 10 nucleotides line up with TRBD1. The junction had 6 bases not matched to a gene; V was cut back by 0 bases and J by 8 bases. Looked up from germline, CDR1 is SGHTA and CDR2 is FQGTGA. This CDR3 comprises 15 residues. CDR3 loop: CASSLTRTGGGGYTF. As DNA, the CDR3 is TGTGCCAGCAGCTTAACGCGGACAGGGGGAGGCGGCTACACCTTC.

The V call is TRBV19, the J call TRBJ2-7; D is unclear. The germline CDR1 and CDR2 sequences are LNHDA and SQIVND (reference sequence). V lost 4 bases and J 6 bases, leaving 13 bases between the germline ends. CDR3 length equals 13 residues. The CDR3: CASSTTTASEQYF. The CDR3 DNA is TGTGCCAGTAGTACCACGACTGCCTCCGAGCAGTACTTC.